The 8 T cell receptor beta chains presented below share a single source sample, sequenced in a study of T cell responses to AZD1222 COVID-19 vaccine. Assay: immunoSEQ multiplex PCR; the TCRdb copy retains only in-frame clones and omits some. The top ten clones hold 7.5% of a sample with about 97,000 clones, 85% to 90% of them seen once. The source material was peripheral blood, sampled on day 0 of AZD1222 vaccination. Every receptor here comes from an adult in good health.

The chain employs TRBV9 and TRBJ2-2, with 7 bases that match TRBD2. The length of the CDR3 is 15 residues. The V and J ends lost 5 bases and 2 bases, in that order; junction bases with no gene match: 6. From germline, CDR1 is SGDLS and CDR2 YYNGEE. The CDR3 is CASRRLAENTGELFF. The CDR3 DNA reads as TGTGCCAGCAGGAGACTAGCCGAAAACACCGGGGAGCTGTTTTTT.

This clone was seen only a few times. This chain connects TRBV13 to TRBJ1-1; D might be TRBD1 (5 bases). Germline values: CDR1 PRHDT, CDR2 FYEKMQ (reference sequence). CDR3 length: 11 residues. The V gene lost 5 bases and the J gene lost 8 bases, with 9 bases spanning the gap. CDR3 in DNA: TGTGCCAGCAGCCGGACAAAGGAAGCTTTCTTT. Translated, it gives CASSRTKEAFF.

The V and J genes are TRBV7-2 and TRBJ2-7; 7 bases line up with TRBD2. Germline-derived CDR1 and CDR2 are SGHTA and FQGNSA. Unmatched junction bases numbered 13, after V lost 6 bases and J lost 2 bases. The CDR3 totals 16 residues. The CDR3 loop reads CASRVSPSGATYEQYF. CDR3 nucleotides: TGTGCCAGCAGAGTTTCTCCTAGCGGAGCGACCTACGAGCAGTACTTC.

The chain recombines TRBV2 with TRBJ1-6; D unresolved. The CDR3 sequence is 15 residues long. Trimming stripped 8 bases from V and 5 bases from J, with 16 bases between. Germline V gene sequence: CDR1 SNHLY, CDR2 FYNNEI. CDR3 DNA sequence: TGTGCCAGCCGGCGTGGTCGTCAGGATAATTCACCCCTCCACTTT. It translates to CASRRGRQDNSPLHF.

The gene calls are TRBV20-1 and TRBJ1-5; TRBD1 matches 8 bases. The trim removed 3 bases at V and 4 bases at J, leaving 11 bases unmatched. The CDR3 is made up of 16 amino acids. The germline V gene encodes CDR1 DFQATT and CDR2 SNEGSKA (reference sequence). The CDR3 DNA follows: TGCAGTGCTAGTCCAGGGGGCGCAGGTGGTAATCAGCCCCAGCATTTT. As protein: CSASPGGAGGNQPQHF.

The rearrangement uses TRBV15 and TRBJ1-1, with 10 bases that match TRBD1. Unmatched junction bases numbered 3, after V lost 5 bases and J lost 3 bases. CDR1 is LNHNV, CDR2 YYDKDF, per germline (reference sequence). This CDR3 is 14 amino acids long. The CDR3: CATSDRGRDTEAFF. DNA of the CDR3: TGTGCCACCAGCGACAGGGGGCGGGACACTGAAGCTTTCTTT.

The chain couples TRBV28 to TRBJ1-4; D perhaps matches TRBD1 (5 bases). Trimming removed 5 bases at V and 8 bases at J, with 12 bases between. Germline CDR1 and CDR2: MDHEN and SYDVKM. The CDR3 has 13 residues. Written as DNA, the CDR3 is TGTGCCAGCAGTCCGGGACCGGGGGAAAAACTGTTTTTT. It is translated as CASSPGPGEKLFF.

J is TRBJ1-4 and V is TRBV7-8; D is perhaps TRBD1 (5 bases). In germline, CDR1 is SGHVS, CDR2 FQNEAQ. The V gene lost 5 bases and the J gene lost 0 bases, with 13 bases spanning the gap. The CDR3 runs to 16 residues. CDR3 region: CASSPLRGATNEKLFF. The CDR3 region has the DNA TGTGCCAGCAGCCCTCTTAGGGGTGCAACTAATGAAAAACTGTTTTTT.